This TCR beta chain was retrieved from a study of blood T cell repertoires in COVID-19. Across the whole study: The United States, Italy and Spain were the sources of the acute and convalescent COVID-19 samples. Sample material is recorded as cDNA or gDNA derived from T cells, B-cell-depleted T cells, or PBMCs.

This CDR3 spans 16 amino acids. The germline CDR1 and CDR2 sequences are MNHEY and SVGEGT. Trimming stripped 5 bases from V and 5 bases from J, with 19 bases between. Methods used by the authors: It was from reference gene primer amplification that nucleated cell counts were estimated. TCRdb's table, derived via immunoSEQ multiplex PCR, lists solely in-frame clones and lacks some. V, J and clone size were drawn from that table, and D and trimming were deduced from the DNA. The data contain some 230,000 clones, 80% to 90% of them seen just once; the ten biggest clones take up 0.98%. Sequencing used peripheral blood. The TCR originated in a man aged 40-49 years with acute or convalescent COVID-19. The rearrangement links TRBV6-2 or TRBV6-3 to TRBJ1-5; D ambiguous. The CDR3 is CASSVLDIGYDQPQHF. Here the CDR3 DNA reads TGTGCCAGCAGTGTACTAGACATTGGATATGATCAGCCCCAGCATTTT.